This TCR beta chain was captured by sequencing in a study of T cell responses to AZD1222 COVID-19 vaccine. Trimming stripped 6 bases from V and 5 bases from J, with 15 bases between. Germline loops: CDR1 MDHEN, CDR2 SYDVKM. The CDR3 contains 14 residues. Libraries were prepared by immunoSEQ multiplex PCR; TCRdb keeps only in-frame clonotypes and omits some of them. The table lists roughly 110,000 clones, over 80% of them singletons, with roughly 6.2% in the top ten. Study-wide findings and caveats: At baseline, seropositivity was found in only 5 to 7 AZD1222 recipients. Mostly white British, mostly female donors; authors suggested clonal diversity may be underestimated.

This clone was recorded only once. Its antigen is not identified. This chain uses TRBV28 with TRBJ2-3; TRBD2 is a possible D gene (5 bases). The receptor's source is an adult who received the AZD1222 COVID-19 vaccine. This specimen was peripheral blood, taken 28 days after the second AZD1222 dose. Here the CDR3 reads CASSFPTEGDTQYF. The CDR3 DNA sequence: TGTGCCAGCAGCTTTCCTACAGAGGGAGATACGCAGTATTTT.